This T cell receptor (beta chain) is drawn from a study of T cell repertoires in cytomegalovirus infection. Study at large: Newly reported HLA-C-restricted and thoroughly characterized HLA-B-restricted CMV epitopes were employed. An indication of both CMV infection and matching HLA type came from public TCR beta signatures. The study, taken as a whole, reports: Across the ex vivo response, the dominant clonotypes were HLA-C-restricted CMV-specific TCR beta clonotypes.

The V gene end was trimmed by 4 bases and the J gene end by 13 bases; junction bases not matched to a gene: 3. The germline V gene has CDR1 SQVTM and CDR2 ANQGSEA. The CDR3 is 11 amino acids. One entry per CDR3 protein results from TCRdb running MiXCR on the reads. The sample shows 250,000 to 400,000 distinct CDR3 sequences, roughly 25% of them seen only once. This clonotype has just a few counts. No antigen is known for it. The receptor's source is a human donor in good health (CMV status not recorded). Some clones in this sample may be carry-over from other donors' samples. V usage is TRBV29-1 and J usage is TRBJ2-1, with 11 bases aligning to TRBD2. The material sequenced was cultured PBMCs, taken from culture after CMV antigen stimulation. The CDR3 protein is CSVGLAGNQFF. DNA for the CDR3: TGCAGCGTTGGACTAGCGGGAAATCAGTTCTTC.